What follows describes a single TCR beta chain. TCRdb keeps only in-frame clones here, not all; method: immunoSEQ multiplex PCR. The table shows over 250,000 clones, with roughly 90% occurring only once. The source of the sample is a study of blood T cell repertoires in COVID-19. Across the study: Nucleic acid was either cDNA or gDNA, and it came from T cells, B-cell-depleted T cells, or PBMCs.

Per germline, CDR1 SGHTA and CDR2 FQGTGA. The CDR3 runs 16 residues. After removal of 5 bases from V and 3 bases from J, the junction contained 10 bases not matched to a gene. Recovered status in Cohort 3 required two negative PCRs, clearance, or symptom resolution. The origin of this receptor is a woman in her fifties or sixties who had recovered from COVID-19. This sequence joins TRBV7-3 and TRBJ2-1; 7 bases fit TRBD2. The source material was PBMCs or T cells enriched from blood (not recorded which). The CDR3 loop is CASSRTAGVGYNEQFF. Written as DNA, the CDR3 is TGTGCCAGCAGCCGTACTGCGGGAGTCGGCTACAATGAGCAGTTCTTC.